The T cell receptor (beta chain) described here comes from a study of CD8+ T cells in alopecia areata. This clone was counted at least ten times. The listed TCRdb protein conflicts with the DNA translation at residue 11, and the protein shown is translated directly from the DNA. Gene names are mouse gene names. The authors extracted RNA and reverse transcribed it into cDNA as the sequencing template. The assay was immunoSEQ multiplex PCR, and TCRdb's table has in-frame clones only and misses some. Observed are roughly 120,000 clones, no singletons, with the top ten taking roughly a fifth. This TCR came from a C3H/HeJ mouse with alopecia areata. The strain's MHC haplotype is H2-k. Sequenced: lesional skin.

CDR3 DNA (partial): TGTGCCAGCAGACCGGGACAAAAAAATTCGCCC. Translated: CASRPGQKNSP. The CDR3, in full, reads CASRPGQKNSPLYF. The chain combines TRBV13-3 with TRBJ1-6; TRBD1 might be the D (6 bases). The read comes to an end 3 residues before the CDR3 does, leaving the germline J gene to fill in the end. TRBJ1-6 is an ORF for which the function is uncertain. The germline CDR1 and CDR2 sequences are NNHDY and SYVADS. Trimming left V 5 bases short and J 7 bases short, with 13 bases between. CDR3 length: 14 residues.